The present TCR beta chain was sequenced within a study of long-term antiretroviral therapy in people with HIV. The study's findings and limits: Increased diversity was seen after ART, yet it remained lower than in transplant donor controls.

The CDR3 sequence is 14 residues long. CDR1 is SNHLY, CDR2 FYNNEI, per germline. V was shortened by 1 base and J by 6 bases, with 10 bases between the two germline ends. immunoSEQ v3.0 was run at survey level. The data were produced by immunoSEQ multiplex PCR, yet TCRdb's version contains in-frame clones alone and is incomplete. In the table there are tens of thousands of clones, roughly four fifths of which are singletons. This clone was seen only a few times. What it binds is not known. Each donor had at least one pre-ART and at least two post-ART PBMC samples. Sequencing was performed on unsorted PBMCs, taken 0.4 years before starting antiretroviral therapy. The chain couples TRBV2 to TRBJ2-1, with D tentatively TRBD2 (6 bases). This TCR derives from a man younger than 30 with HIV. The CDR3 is CASSEGGAGNEQFF. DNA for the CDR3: TGTGCCAGCAGTGAAGGGGGAGCGGGCAATGAGCAGTTCTTC. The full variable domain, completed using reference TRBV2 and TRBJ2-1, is EPEVTQTPSHQVTQMGQEVILRCVPISNHLYFYWYRQILGQKVEFLVSFYNNEISEKSEIFDDQFSVERPDGSNFTLKIRSTKLEDSAMYFCASSEGGAGNEQFFGPGTRLTVL.